The entry that follows covers one T cell receptor (beta chain) sequence. The data stem from a study of patients and donors after allogeneic stem cell transplantation. V was pared by 3 bases and J by 6 bases, with 12 bases between. CDR1 is SGHRS and CDR2 is YFSETQ in the germline V gene. CDR3 length equals 13 residues. TCRdb recomputed calls from the RT-PCR reads with MiXCR, one row per CDR3 protein. The table has 70,000 or so distinct CDR3 sequences, around 27% seen once; the top ten hold 26%. The source of this sequence is a human donor who was either an allogeneic HSCT recipient or a stem cell or donor lymphocyte infusion donor (not recorded which). It is not recorded whose cells these are; they may come from a transplant donor. The chain recombines TRBV5-1 with TRBJ1-2; D not resolved. Sequenced sample: blood, either unsorted or a sorted T cell fraction (not recorded which). In DNA, the CDR3 is TGCGCCAGCAGCTATCGGGTAGGCGATGGCTACACCTTC. It codes for CASSYRVGDGYTF. The variable domain in full, completed from reference TRBV5-1 and TRBJ1-2, reads KAGVTQTPRYLIKTRGQQVTLSCSPISGHRSVSWYQQTPGQGLQFLFEYFSETQRNKGNFPGRFSGRQFSNSRSEMNVSTLELGDSALYLCASSYRVGDGYTFGSGTRLTVV.